This is a list of T cell receptor beta chains from one sample in a study of OX40 agonist ivuxolimab in advanced cancers. Produced via immunoSEQ multiplex PCR; TCRdb's table is partial and in-frame only. This repertoire shows fewer than 45,000 clones, 89% found once; its top ten account for approximately 0.5%. The source material was CD4+ or CD8+ T cells sorted from blood, sampled in a trial of the OX40 agonist ivuxolimab. These TCRs come from an adult with an advanced solid tumor such as melanoma, head and neck, liver or kidney cancer. CDR3s include the opening cysteine and the closing phenylalanine or tryptophan. Each record gives: J gene, clone size, V gene, D gene, CDR3 protein, CDR3 DNA. D genes are given only for firm matches. Expanded clones get a size class; other rows say once, few or many, or leave the size out.

TRBJ1-6 | few | TRBV5-6 | - | CASSYFQGDLYNSPLHF | TGTGCCAGCAGCTATTTCCAGGGAGACCTTTATAATTCACCCCTCCACTTT
TRBJ1-5 | - | TRBV5-6 | - | CASSQLRSGGNQPQHF | TGTGCCAGCAGCCAACTAAGGTCGGGCGGCAATCAGCCCCAGCATTTT
TRBJ1-2 | - | TRBV4-1 | - | CASSQENSANYGYTF | TGCGCCAGCAGCCAAGAAAACAGCGCTAACTATGGCTACACCTTC
TRBJ2-7 | - | TRBV4-1 | - | CASSQYVGPYEQYF | TGCGCCAGCAGCCAATATGTAGGGCCCTACGAGCAGTACTTC
TRBJ1-5 | - | TRBV7-2 | - | CASSLVPTAGYSNQPQHF | TGTGCCAGCAGCTTAGTTCCAACAGCGGGGTATAGCAATCAGCCCCAGCATTTT
TRBJ2-7 | once | TRBV7-8 | TRBD1 | CASSLGTGGREQYF | TGTGCCAGCAGCTTGGGAACAGGGGGCCGCGAGCAGTACTTC
TRBJ1-2 | - | TRBV2 | - | CASSGEEGYGYTF | TGTGCCAGCAGTGGAGAAGAGGGTTATGGCTACACCTTC
TRBJ1-1 | few | TRBV7-2 | - | CASSLLGDDTEAFF | TGTGCCAGCAGCTTACTGGGGGACGACACTGAAGCTTTCTTT
TRBJ1-1 | - | TRBV18 | - | CASSPTEIRYTEAFF | TGTGCCAGCTCCCCTACGGAGATTCGGTACACTGAAGCTTTCTTT
TRBJ1-5 | once | TRBV30 | - | CAWSRWSNQPQHF | TGTGCCTGGAGTAGGTGGAGCAATCAGCCCCAGCATTTT
TRBJ2-3 | - | TRBV27 | - | CASSFGLGADTQYF | TGTGCCAGCAGTTTCGGTCTAGGAGCCGATACGCAGTATTTT
TRBJ1-3 | - | TRBV5-4 | - | CASSYAGTGNTIYF | TGTGCCAGCAGCTACGCAGGGACTGGAAACACCATATATTTT
TRBJ2-5 | - | TRBV11-3 | TRBD1 | CASSLGGQGQETQYF | TGTGCCAGCAGCTTAGGAGGACAGGGCCAAGAGACCCAGTACTTC
TRBJ2-5 | - | TRBV5-8 | TRBD2 | CASSLGTGLAGKETQYF | TGTGCCAGCAGCCTGGGGACGGGACTAGCGGGGAAAGAGACCCAGTACTTC
TRBJ2-1 | - | TRBV6-1 | - | CASSERSRGGYNEQFF | TGTGCCAGCAGTGAACGGAGCAGGGGAGGGTACAATGAGCAGTTCTTC
TRBJ2-7 | once | TRBV30 | - | CAWSPGVTPYEQYF | TGTGCCTGGAGTCCGGGGGTTACTCCCTACGAGCAGTACTTC
TRBJ1-6 | - | TRBV19 | - | CASSIGGPLQPLHF | TGTGCCAGTAGTATAGGAGGACCTCTCCAACCCCTCCACTTT
TRBJ2-5 | - | TRBV19 | - | CASSIGRGTVANQLFQETQYF | TGTGCCAGTAGTATAGGGAGGGGGACAGTAGCCAACCAACTTTTCCAAGAGACCCAGTACTTC
TRBJ2-3 | - | TRBV7-2 | TRBD2 | CASSLSGGPMDTQYF | TGTGCCAGCAGCTTGAGCGGGGGGCCCATGGATACGCAGTATTTT
TRBJ1-5 | - | TRBV6-6 | - | CASSSNIYQPQHF | TGTGCCAGCAGTTCCAACATATATCAGCCCCAGCATTTT
TRBJ2-3 | - | TRBV5-1 | TRBD2 | CASSLETSGVDTQYF | TGCGCCAGCAGCTTGGAGACTAGCGGGGTCGATACGCAGTATTTT
TRBJ2-3 | - | TRBV7-2 | TRBD2 | CASSLVAGDQIDTQYF | TGTGCCAGCAGCTTAGTGGCGGGGGACCAGATAGATACGCAGTATTTT
TRBJ2-3 | - | TRBV5-1 | TRBD1 | CASTQFPQGTLTSTDTQYF | TGCGCCAGCACGCAATTTCCACAGGGGACACTGACTAGCACAGATACGCAGTATTTT
TRBJ1-2 | - | TRBV7-2 | - | CASRTDLGYGYTF | TGTGCCAGCAGGACGGATCTGGGCTATGGCTACACCTTC
TRBJ1-3 | - | TRBV5-1 | - | CASSLSTASGNTIYF | TGCGCCAGCAGCTTGTCGACGGCCTCTGGAAACACCATATATTTT
TRBJ2-3 | - | TRBV5-1 | TRBD2 | CASSLAGGPNTDTQYF | TGCGCCAGCAGCCTAGCGGGGGGGCCGAACACAGATACGCAGTATTTT
TRBJ2-5 | - | TRBV4-3 | - | CASSQGQGETQYF | TGCGCCAGCAGCCAAGGCCAGGGCGAGACCCAGTACTTC
TRBJ2-5 | - | TRBV30 | - | CAWSSQETQYF | TGTGCCTGGAGCAGTCAAGAGACCCAGTACTTC
TRBJ1-4 | - | TRBV6-1 | - | CAVAGGSYEKLFF | TGTGCTGTGGCTGGGGGTTCTTACGAAAAACTGTTTTTT
TRBJ1-2 | - | TRBV30 | - | CAWSEAAANYGYTF | TGTGCCTGGAGTGAGGCAGCCGCTAACTATGGCTACACCTTC
TRBJ2-3 | - | TRBV6-5 | TRBD2 | CASIQRGSTDTQYF | TGTGCCAGCATCCAGCGGGGGAGCACAGATACGCAGTATTTT
TRBJ2-3 | - | TRBV5-1 | - | CASTDLTSTDTQYF | TGCGCCAGTACGGACCTGACTAGCACAGATACGCAGTATTTT
TRBJ2-7 | - | TRBV11-3 | TRBD1 | CASSVIGGETSYEQYF | TGTGCCAGCAGCGTCATAGGGGGCGAAACCTCCTACGAGCAGTACTTC
TRBJ1-1 | - | TRBV7-6 | - | CASSSPNTEAFF | TGTGCCAGCAGCTCCCCGAACACTGAAGCTTTCTTT
TRBJ1-2 | - | TRBV4-2 | - | CASSQRDLQPNYGYTF | TGTGCCAGCAGCCAACGGGACTTGCAGCCTAACTATGGCTACACCTTC
TRBJ2-6 | - | TRBV2 | - | CASSDRQGSGANVLTF | TGTGCCAGCAGTGATAGGCAGGGCTCTGGGGCCAACGTCCTGACTTTC
TRBJ2-1 | - | TRBV2 | TRBD2 | CASTQRLAGVNEQFF | TGTGCCAGCACCCAGAGGCTAGCGGGGGTCAATGAGCAGTTCTTC
TRBJ1-5 | - | TRBV19 | - | CASSTTSRGNQPQHF | TGTGCCAGTAGTACGACTTCCAGGGGCAATCAGCCCCAGCATTTT
TRBJ2-2 | - | TRBV6-5 | - | CASSYSRISTGELFF | TGTGCCAGCAGTTACTCCCGTATTTCCACCGGGGAGCTGTTTTTT
TRBJ1-1 | - | TRBV10-3 | - | CAISESDTEAFF | TGTGCCATCAGTGAGTCTGACACTGAAGCTTTCTTT
TRBJ1-3 | - | TRBV19 | TRBD1 | CASSAQGQGAGNTIYF | TGTGCCAGTAGTGCCCAGGGACAGGGGGCTGGAAACACCATATATTTT
TRBJ1-5 | few | TRBV2 | - | CASSKGIAQPQHF | TGTGCCAGCAGTAAGGGGATCGCTCAGCCCCAGCATTTT
TRBJ1-4 | - | TRBV5-1 | - | CASSLDRNEKLFF | TGCGCCAGCAGCTTGGACAGGAATGAAAAACTGTTTTTT
TRBJ1-3 | - | TRBV5-1 | - | CASSDGNTIYF | TGCGCCAGCAGCGATGGAAACACCATATATTTT
TRBJ1-4 | - | TRBV2 | - | CASSGAGSGEKLFF | TGTGCCAGCAGTGGGGCAGGGTCAGGCGAAAAACTGTTTTTT
TRBJ1-2 | - | TRBV5-1 | - | CASSRDGRYGYTF | TGCGCCAGCAGCCGGGACGGACGCTATGGCTACACCTTC
TRBJ2-7 | once | TRBV11-3 | - | CASSPHGGSDYEQYF | TGTGCCAGCAGCCCTCATGGGGGGTCCGACTACGAGCAGTACTTC